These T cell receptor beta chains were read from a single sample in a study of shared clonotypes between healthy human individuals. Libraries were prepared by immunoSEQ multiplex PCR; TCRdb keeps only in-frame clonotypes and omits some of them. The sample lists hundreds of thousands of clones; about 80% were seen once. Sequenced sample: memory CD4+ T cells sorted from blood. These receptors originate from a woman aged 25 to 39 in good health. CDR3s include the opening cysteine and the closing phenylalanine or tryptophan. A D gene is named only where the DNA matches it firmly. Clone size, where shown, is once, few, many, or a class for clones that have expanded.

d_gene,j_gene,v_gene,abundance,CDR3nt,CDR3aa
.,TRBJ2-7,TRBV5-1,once,TGCGCCAGCAGCTTGGCCGGGTCCCGGGAGCAGTACTTC,CASSLAGSREQYF
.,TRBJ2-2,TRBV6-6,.,TGTGCCAGCAGTTATGGCGGAGTCAACACCGGGGAGCTGTTTTTT,CASSYGGVNTGELFF
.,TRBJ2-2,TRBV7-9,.,TGTGCCAGCAGCTCCAGGTCGGGGGGCTTAAGCACCGGGGAGCTGTTTTTT,CASSSRSGGLSTGELFF
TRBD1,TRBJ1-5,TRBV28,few,TGTGCCAGCAGCTCGGGACAGGGAAACAATCAGCCCCAGCATTTT,CASSSGQGNNQPQHF
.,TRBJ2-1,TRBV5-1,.,TGCGCCAGCAGCTTCGGGACAGCGGGCAATGAGCAGTTCTTC,CASSFGTAGNEQFF
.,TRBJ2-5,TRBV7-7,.,TGTGCCAGCAGCTTAACGGGCAGGAAAGAGACCCAGTACTTC,CASSLTGRKETQYF
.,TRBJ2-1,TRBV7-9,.,TGTGCCAGCAGCTCTCAGGGGTACTCCTACAATGAGCAGTTCTTC,CASSSQGYSYNEQFF
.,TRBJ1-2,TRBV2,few,TGTGCCAGCAAAATGGGAGACACCGCTAACTATGGCTACACCTTC,CASKMGDTANYGYTF
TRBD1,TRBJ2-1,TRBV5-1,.,TGCGCCAGCAGCGCCGGGACAGGGGTTTCCGATGAGCAGTTCTTC,CASSAGTGVSDEQFF
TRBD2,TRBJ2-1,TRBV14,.,TGTGCCAGCAGCCAGATAACTAGCGGGAGACTGTATGAGCAGTTCTTC,CASSQITSGRLYEQFF
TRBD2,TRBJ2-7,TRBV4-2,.,TGTGCCAGCAGCCAAGGCATACCGGGAGGACTACTCTCCTACGAGCAGTACTTC,CASSQGIPGGLLSYEQYF
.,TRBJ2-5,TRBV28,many,TGTGCCAGCACCCCTCCAAACAGGGCGCCGGAGACCCAGTACTTC,CASTPPNRAPETQYF
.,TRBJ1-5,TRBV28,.,TGTGCCAGCACCCCGCCGGGGGAACAGCCCCAGCATTTT,CASTPPGEQPQHF
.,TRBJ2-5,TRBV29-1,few,TGCAGCGTTGAACCCGGCGGACTCCGGGAGACCCAGTACTTC,CSVEPGGLRETQYF
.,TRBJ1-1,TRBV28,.,TGTGCCAGCAGTCCCCCTGGAAGGGATGAAGCTTTCTTT,CASSPPGRDEAFF
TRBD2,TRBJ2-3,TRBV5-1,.,TGCGCCAGCAGCTTGGAAGGACTAGCGGGAGTGGATACGCAGTATTTT,CASSLEGLAGVDTQYF
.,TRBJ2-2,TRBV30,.,TGTGCCTGGAGTTCGGTCGGGGAGCTGTTTTTT,CAWSSVGELFF
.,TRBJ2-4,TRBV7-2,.,TGTGCCAGCAGCCCACAAGGGGACATTCAGTACTTC,CASSPQGDIQYF
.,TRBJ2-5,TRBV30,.,TGTGCCTGGAATCGCAGGGGGGGGCGGCAAGAGACCCAGTACTTC,CAWNRRGGRQETQYF
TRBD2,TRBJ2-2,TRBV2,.,TGTGCCAGCAGTGCGGGACTAGCGGACACCGGGGAGCTGTTTTTT,CASSAGLADTGELFF
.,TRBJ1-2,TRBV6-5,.,TGTGCCAGCAGCTCGCCGGGATCGACGTACCCACTCACCTTC,CASSSPGSTYPLTF
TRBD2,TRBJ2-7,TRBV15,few,TGTGCCACCAGCAGAGATCTAGCGGGCAGTAGAGAGCAGTACTTC,CATSRDLAGSREQYF
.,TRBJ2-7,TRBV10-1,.,TGCGCCAGCAGTGAACCCCTCGGGGAGCAGTACTTC,CASSEPLGEQYF
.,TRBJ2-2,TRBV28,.,TGTGCCAGCAGTCGAGGGCGGGGTGGGGAGCTGTTTTTT,CASSRGRGGELFF
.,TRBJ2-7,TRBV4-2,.,TGTGCCAGCAGCCAAGATTGGTCGGAAAAGCAGTACTTC,CASSQDWSEKQYF
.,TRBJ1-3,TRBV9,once,TGTGCCAGCAGCGTAGGGGGTGGCTCTGGAAACACCATATATTTT,CASSVGGGSGNTIYF
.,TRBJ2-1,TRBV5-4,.,TGTGCCAGCAGCTTTGGACTATCCTACAATGAGCAGTTCTTC,CASSFGLSYNEQFF
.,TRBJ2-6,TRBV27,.,TGTGCCAGCAGTCCAACCGACAACTCTGGGGCCAACGTCCTGACTTTC,CASSPTDNSGANVLTF
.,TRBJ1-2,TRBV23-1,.,TGCGCCAGCAGTCACCAGGGCCGATATGGCTACACCTTC,CASSHQGRYGYTF
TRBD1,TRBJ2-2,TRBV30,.,TGTGCCAGGACAGGGGGCAGAACCGGGGAGCTGTTTTTT,CARTGGRTGELFF
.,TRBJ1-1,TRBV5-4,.,TGTGCCAGCAGCTTGGACAGTTACACTGAAGCTTTCTTT,CASSLDSYTEAFF
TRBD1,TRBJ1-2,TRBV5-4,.,TGTGCCAGCAGCCGCGGGGGACAGCGAACTAACTATGGCTACACCTTC,CASSRGGQRTNYGYTF
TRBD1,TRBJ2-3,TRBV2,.,TGTGCCAGCACGGACAGGGGTCGGGATACGCAGTATTTT,CASTDRGRDTQYF
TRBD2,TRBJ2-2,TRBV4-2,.,TGTGCCAGCAGCCAAGGGGCTAGCGGAGGTAACACCGGGGAGCTGTTTTTT,CASSQGASGGNTGELFF
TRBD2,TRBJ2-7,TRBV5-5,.,TGTGCCAGCAGCTTAAGTAGCGGGTACGAGCAGTACTTC,CASSLSSGYEQYF
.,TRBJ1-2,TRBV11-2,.,TGTGCCAGCAGCTTATCGTCGGACGGAGGGGACTATGGCTACACCTTC,CASSLSSDGGDYGYTF
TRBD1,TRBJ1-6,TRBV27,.,TGTGCCAGCAGTACCGGGACAGGGTCCCCGGGGACACCCCTCCACTTT,CASSTGTGSPGTPLHF
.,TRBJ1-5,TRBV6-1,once,TGTGCCAGCAGTAAGATCGATCAGCCCCAGCATTTT,CASSKIDQPQHF
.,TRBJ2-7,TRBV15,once,TGTGCCACCAGCAGACCCCCCTACGAGCAGTACTTC,CATSRPPYEQYF
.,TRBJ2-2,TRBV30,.,TGTGCCTGGAGTGTACGGAGCGTCGGGGAGCTGTTTTTT,CAWSVRSVGELFF
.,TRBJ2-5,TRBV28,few,TGTGCCAGCAGCCCCTCGAGCGAGACCCAGTACTTC,CASSPSSETQYF
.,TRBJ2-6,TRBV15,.,TGTGCCACCAGCAGTGACCCCTACTCTGGGGCCAACGTCCTGACTTTC,CATSSDPYSGANVLTF
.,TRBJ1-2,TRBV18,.,TGTGCCAGCTCACCATCCCAGGGGCCGGAATATGGCTACACCTTC,CASSPSQGPEYGYTF
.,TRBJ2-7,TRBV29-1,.,TGCAGCGTTGAAGATCGAAAGGAAGGGTCCTCCTACGAGCAGTACTTC,CSVEDRKEGSSYEQYF
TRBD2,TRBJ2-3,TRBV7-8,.,TGTGCCAGCAGCTACCTTCTAGCGGGGACAGATACGCAGTATTTT,CASSYLLAGTDTQYF
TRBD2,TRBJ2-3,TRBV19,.,TGTGCCAGTAGCTCTCTAGCGGGAGCAAGTACAGATACGCAGTATTTT,CASSSLAGASTDTQYF
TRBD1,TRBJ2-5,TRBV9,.,TGTGCCAGCAGCGTAGTTGGGACAGGGCACGAGACCCAGTACTTC,CASSVVGTGHETQYF
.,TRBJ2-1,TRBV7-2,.,TGTGCCAGCAGCTTAGCGCTAGCCCAGTATGTGCTCAATGAGCAGTTCTTC,CASSLALAQYVLNEQFF
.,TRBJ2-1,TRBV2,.,TGTGCCAGCAGTGAACCGGCTAGCGTATACAATGAGCAGTTCTTC,CASSEPASVYNEQFF
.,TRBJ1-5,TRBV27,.,TGTGCCAGCAGTTTTCGTGCGTCGCGGAATCAGCCCCAGCATTTT,CASSFRASRNQPQHF
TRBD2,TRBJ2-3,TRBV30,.,TGTGCCTGGAGTGTATGGACTAGCGGGCTTAAAGATACGCAGTATTTT,CAWSVWTSGLKDTQYF
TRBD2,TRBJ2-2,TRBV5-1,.,TGCGCCAGCAGCTTGGTGGCGAACCGGGGGGCCGGGGAGCTGTTTTTT,CASSLVANRGAGELFF